These 31 T cell receptor beta chains came from one sample sequenced in a study of T cell changes during pregnancy in multiple sclerosis. Here immunoSEQ multiplex PCR was the method, and the copy in TCRdb shows in-frame clones only, minus some. The sample includes about 29,000 clones, approximately 91% seen only once; the top ten take roughly 7.5%. Source: CD8+ T cells from peripheral blood mononuclear cells, taken after pregnancy. All receptors derive from a female donor with multiple sclerosis, enrolled in a pregnancy study.

This clone was counted once. The chain carries TRBV9 and TRBJ2-1, with 8 bases identical to TRBD1. The CDR3 is made up of 19 amino acids. Per the germline V gene, CDR1 is SGDLS and CDR2 is YYNGEE. V was pared by 3 bases and J by 5 bases, with 19 bases of the junction left unmatched. CDR3 nucleotides: TGTGCCAGCAGCGATGTGACAGGGGTGAGACTAGATGGGGACAATGAGCAGTTCTTC. Protein: CASSDVTGVRLDGDNEQFF.

V gene TRBV4-1 combines with J gene TRBJ2-1; the match to TRBD2 covers 8 bases. Germline V gives CDR1 MGHRA, CDR2 YSYEKL. CDR3 size: 14 residues. V lost 2 bases and J lost 6; bases outside the gene matches: 3. The CDR3 DNA reads as TGCGCCAGCAGCCAATATAGCGGGACCAATGAGCAGTTCTTC. Residues: CASSQYSGTNEQFF.

This chain joins TRBV10-3 and TRBJ2-2, with D maybe TRBD2 (6 bases). The CDR3 loop spans 16 amino acids. CDR1 is ENHRY, CDR2 SYGVKD, per germline. V lost 6 bases to trimming and J lost 0 bases, with 14 bases between them. CDR3 DNA sequence: TGTGCCATCAGCGAGGTGGGACTCCCGAACACCGGGGAGCTGTTTTTT. Its protein product is CAISEVGLPNTGELFF.

This clone was counted a single time. The rearrangement uses TRBV6-4 and TRBJ2-6; possible D gene TRBD1, 5 bases. This CDR3 is built from 15 residues. Trimming shortened V by 5 bases and J by 0 bases, and 8 bases separated the two germline ends. CDR1 and CDR2 from the germline V gene are MRHNA and SNTAGT. The CDR3 DNA reads TGTGCCAGCAGTAGCGACAGCTCTGGGGCCAACGTCCTGACTTTC. Protein sequence: CASSSDSSGANVLTF.

CDR3 bases: TGTGCCTGGAGTAGCGTAGCGGGATTCGGGAATGAGCAGTTCTTC. The encoded protein is CAWSSVAGFGNEQFF. The rearrangement links TRBV30 to TRBJ2-1; 8 bases agree with TRBD2. CDR3 length equals 15 residues. Losses at the gene ends were 2 bases for V and 7 bases for J; bases not matched to a gene: 10. CDR1 is GTSNPN and CDR2 is SVGIG in the germline V gene (reference sequence).

V usage is TRBV7-8 and J usage is TRBJ2-7; 9 nucleotides align to TRBD2. The germline V gene has CDR1 SGHVS and CDR2 FQNEAQ. This CDR3 has 16 amino acids. J lost 0 bases, V lost 1 base, and 4 bases had no gene match. CDR3 in amino acids: CASSLVETSGSYEQYF. In nucleotides, the CDR3 is TGTGCCAGCAGCTTAGTGGAGACTAGCGGCTCCTACGAGCAGTACTTC.

Comments on this clone: One end of the junction varies from germline; a read error may be responsible. This CDR3 reads CASSPPSGRIQFF. CDR3 DNA sequence: TGTGCCAGCAGTCCCCCTAGCGGGAGAATTCAATTCTTC. This sequence joins TRBV28 and TRBJ2-7; 10 nucleotides line up with TRBD2. The germline CDR1 and CDR2 sequences are MDHEN and SYDVKM. This CDR3 is 13 amino acids long.

The rearrangement joins TRBV28 to TRBJ2-1, with 14 bases identical to TRBD2. The length of the CDR3 is 17 residues. Germline assignment: CDR1 MDHEN and CDR2 SYDVKM. The junction had 6 bases not matched to a gene; V was cut back by 5 bases and J by 3 bases. The CDR3 loop is CASSLGTSGRIYNEQFF. For the CDR3, the DNA is TGTGCCAGCAGTCTTGGGACTAGCGGGAGAATCTACAATGAGCAGTTCTTC. Supplemented by reference TRBV28 and TRBJ2-1, the full variable domain reads DVKVTQSSRYLVKRTGEKVFLECVQDMDHENMFWYRQDPGLGLRLIYFSYDVKMKEKGDIPEGYSVSREKKERFSLILESASTNQTSMYLCASSLGTSGRIYNEQFFGPGTRLTVL.

The V gene is TRBV19, the J gene TRBJ2-7; 7 bases align to TRBD1. The CDR3 is 15 amino acids. V shed 5 bases, J shed 4 bases, and the junction held 11 bases outside the gene matches. The V gene's germline CDR1 is LNHDA and CDR2 SQIVND (reference sequence). CDR3 sequence: CASSGRDSFPYEQYF. CDR3 sequence (DNA): TGTGCCAGTAGTGGCCGGGACAGCTTCCCTTACGAGCAGTACTTC.

The V and J genes are TRBV4-3 and TRBJ2-1; 7 bases line up with TRBD2. This CDR3 contains 16 residues. Germline V gene lookup returns CDR1 LGHNA and CDR2 YSLEER. The V segment lost 1 base and the J segment 7 bases; nucleotides outside the gene matches: 10. The CDR3 spells CASSQGEGTRGNEQFF. The CDR3 nucleotides read TGCGCCAGCAGCCAAGGGGAGGGGACTCGGGGGAATGAGCAGTTCTTC.

The rearrangement joins TRBV5-6 to TRBJ1-3; no clear D. There are 18 residues in the CDR3. Germline CDR1 and CDR2: SGHDT and YYEEEE. V lost 0 bases and J lost 0, with 16 bases in between. DNA for the CDR3: TGTGCCAGCAGCTTGGGACGGGCAGCGGCATCCTCTGGAAACACCATATATTTT. Its translation: CASSLGRAAASSGNTIYF.

The chain couples TRBV30 to TRBJ1-2, with TRBD1 as a possible D gene (5 bases). V dropped 5 bases and J dropped 3 bases, with 28 bases sitting between them. CDR3 length: 18 amino acids. Germline-derived CDR1 and CDR2 are GTSNPN and SVGIG (reference sequence). The CDR3 DNA reads as TGTGCCTGGTGGATAGTGGACCCACGGCCAGGGCAAGACTATGGCTACACCTTC. Its protein product is CAWWIVDPRPGQDYGYTF.

This clone was seen only once. The chain recombines TRBV25-1 with TRBJ2-3; TRBD1 might be the D (6 bases). The CDR3 contains 15 residues. V lost 1 base and J 3 bases, leaving 11 bases between the germline ends. Per the germline V gene, CDR1 is MGHDK and CDR2 is SYGVNS. CDR3 sequence reads: CASSEFQGMTDTQYF. CDR3 sequence (DNA): TGTGCCAGCAGTGAATTTCAGGGGATGACAGATACGCAGTATTTT.

The chain joins TRBV6-6 to TRBJ1-1; TRBD1 aligns across 10 bases. Germline V gives CDR1 MNHNY, CDR2 SVGAGI (reference sequence). The CDR3 consists of 15 residues. J gave up 7 bases and V 4 bases, and 9 bases lay outside the gene matches. The CDR3 region is CASSSPDRGKNEAFF. CDR3 in DNA: TGTGCCAGCAGTTCCCCGGACAGGGGGAAGAATGAAGCTTTCTTT.

The chain combines TRBV7-2 with TRBJ2-7, with 11 bases that match TRBD2. Losses at the gene ends were 2 bases for V and 2 bases for J; bases not matched to a gene: 2. Looked up from germline, CDR1 is SGHTA and CDR2 is FQGNSA. This CDR3 has 15 amino acids. The CDR3 loop reads CASSLLAGGAYEQYF. CDR3 in DNA: TGTGCCAGCAGCTTATTAGCGGGAGGGGCCTACGAGCAGTACTTC.

The chain couples TRBV4-3 to TRBJ2-4; D may be TRBD1 (5 bases). Per germline, CDR1 LGHNA and CDR2 YSLEER. Trimming removed 0 bases from V and 5 bases from J, with 11 bases in between. The CDR3 length is 15 residues. The chain's CDR3 is CASSQDRAGQNIQYF. CDR3 coding DNA: TGCGCCAGCAGCCAAGACAGGGCAGGACAAAACATTCAGTACTTC.

J is TRBJ2-1 and V is TRBV5-4; 11 bases are a match to TRBD2. V shed 7 bases and J 7 bases; nucleotides not matched to a gene: 7. The CDR3 has 14 residues. Germline V lookup: CDR1 SGHNT, CDR2 YYREEE (reference sequence). CDR3 nucleotides: TGTGCCAGCCTAGAACTAGCGGGAGATAATGAGCAGTTCTTC. It is translated as CASLELAGDNEQFF.

The chain uses TRBV14 and TRBJ2-3, with 7 bases fitting TRBD2. The germline CDR1 and CDR2 sequences are SGHDN and FVKESK. Trimming removed 3 bases from V and 2 bases from J; junction bases left unmatched: 5. This CDR3 contains 15 residues. The DNA of the CDR3 is TGTGCCAGCAGCCACACGGGAGGCGCCACAGATACGCAGTATTTT. It translates to CASSHTGGATDTQYF.

The chain joins TRBV6-5 to TRBJ1-1, with D unclear. The V gene lost 5 bases and the J gene lost 2 bases, with 9 bases spanning the gap. The germline CDR1 and CDR2 sequences are MNHEY and SVGAGI. The CDR3 runs to 13 residues. The CDR3 DNA reads as TGTGCCAGCAGTACCCGAAGCAACACTGAAGCTTTCTTT. Its protein product is CASSTRSNTEAFF.

The chain uses TRBV28 and TRBJ2-1; possibly TRBD2 for D (5 bases). Between the trimmed V and J ends, which lost 11 bases and 5 bases, there was a span of 22 bases. The V gene's germline CDR1 is MDHEN and CDR2 SYDVKM. CDR3 length equals 15 residues. Here the CDR3 reads CAAAQEEAYNNEQFF. DNA of the CDR3: TGTGCCGCCGCTCAGGAGGAGGCTTATAACAATGAGCAGTTCTTC.

This rearrangement joins TRBV11-3 to TRBJ2-3; 13 bases map to TRBD2. The CDR3 consists of 20 residues. The V gene end was trimmed by 5 bases and the J gene end by 0 bases; junction bases not matched to a gene: 14. Per the germline V gene, CDR1 is SGHNT and CDR2 is YENEEA. The CDR3 protein is CASSTRKLAGGYLSTDTQYF. As DNA, the CDR3 is TGTGCCAGCAGCACACGAAAACTAGCGGGAGGGTACCTTAGCACAGATACGCAGTATTTT.

A single count supports this clone. The chain has TRBV19 and TRBJ2-7; possible D gene TRBD2, 6 bases. With 9 bases removed from V and 6 bases from J, the gap between germline ends came to 18 bases. There are 13 residues in the CDR3. Germline V CDR1 and CDR2: LNHDA, SQIVND (reference sequence). The CDR3: CASSDAGGSEQYF. Written as DNA, the CDR3 is TGTGCCAGCTCCGACGCCGGGGGTTCCGAGCAGTACTTC.

This clone was detected only once. The rearrangement uses TRBV4-2 and TRBJ1-1, with a tentative D call TRBD1 (5 bases). Germline lookup yields CDR1 LGHNA and CDR2 YNFKEQ. Trimming pared 0 bases from V and 12 bases from J, leaving 11 bases between. The CDR3 length is 12 residues. The DNA for the CDR3 is TGTGCCAGCAGCCAAGAGGCAGGGTTAACTTTCTTT. It codes for CASSQEAGLTFF.

The chain carries TRBV27 and TRBJ2-3; D ambiguous. This CDR3 spans 12 amino acids. CDR1 is MNHEY and CDR2 is SMNVEV in the germline V gene (reference sequence). Trimming removed 5 bases from V and 2 bases from J, with 5 bases in between. CDR3 bases: TGTGCCAGCAGTCCCCACACAGATACGCAGTATTTT. Its translation is CASSPHTDTQYF.

V and J are TRBV6-4 and TRBJ2-1; D is ambiguous. Per germline, CDR1 MRHNA and CDR2 SNTAGT. V shed 6 bases and J shed 7 bases, with 13 bases lying between them. The CDR3 has 13 amino acids. The CDR3 DNA sequence: TGTGCCAGCAGCCCGGGTGGAGAGAATGAGCAGTTCTTC. Translation gives CASSPGGENEQFF.

This chain links TRBV13 with TRBJ2-5, with no clear D. Trimming shortened V by 5 bases and J by 2 bases, and 9 bases separated the two germline ends. This CDR3 is built from 13 residues. Germline loops: CDR1 PRHDT, CDR2 FYEKMQ (reference sequence). As DNA, the CDR3 is TGTGCCAGCAGCCTCCGTGTTCAAGAGACCCAGTACTTC. As protein: CASSLRVQETQYF.

In nucleotides, the CDR3 is TGTGCCAGCGGGACTAGCGGGTACAATGAGCAGTTCTTC. This translates into CASGTSGYNEQFF. This chain connects TRBV19 to TRBJ2-1; 12 bases agree with TRBD2. Germline CDR1 and CDR2: LNHDA and SQIVND (reference sequence). The ends lost 9 bases at V and 4 bases at J; junction bases unmatched: 1. This CDR3 has 13 residues.

This clone occurred once. The chain uses TRBV4-2 and TRBJ2-2; 8 bases are shared with TRBD2. The trim removed 2 bases at V and 4 bases at J, leaving 3 bases unmatched. The CDR3 has 15 residues. Germline CDR1 reads LGHNA; CDR2 reads YNFKEQ. The CDR3 loop reads CASSQPGLVTGELFF. The DNA for the CDR3 is TGTGCCAGCAGCCAACCGGGACTAGTCACCGGGGAGCTGTTTTTT.

The chain employs TRBV7-9 and TRBJ2-1; TRBD2 agrees at 13 bases. Germline lookup yields CDR1 SEHNR and CDR2 FQNEAQ (reference sequence). V shed 5 bases, J shed 6 bases, and the junction held 10 bases outside the gene matches. The CDR3 totals 17 residues. CDR3 loop: CASSGGRLAGGVNEQFF. CDR3 DNA: TGTGCCAGCAGCGGGGGGAGACTAGCGGGAGGTGTCAATGAGCAGTTCTTC.

The chain has TRBV4-1 and TRBJ2-7; the D gene is possibly TRBD1 (5 bases). In germline, CDR1 is MGHRA, CDR2 YSYEKL. CDR3 length: 13 amino acids. The ends were cut back, 1 base at V and 2 bases at J, with 6 bases in the middle. CDR3 residues: CASSQGTPYEQYF. CDR3 bases: TGCGCCAGCAGCCAAGGGACACCCTACGAGCAGTACTTC.

The V and J genes are TRBV9 and TRBJ2-5; 13 nucleotides agree with TRBD2. Germline CDR1 SGDLS, CDR2 YYNGEE. V lost 3 bases, J lost 4 bases, and 3 bases stayed unmatched. This CDR3 has 15 residues. This CDR3 is CASSAGTSGTETQYF. The DNA for the CDR3 is TGTGCCAGCAGCGCAGGGACTAGCGGGACAGAGACCCAGTACTTC.